This TCR beta chain was recorded in a study of CD8+ T cells in alopecia areata. On the study more broadly: For 6 to 18 months, tofacitinib was taken, and 6 months off drug followed. Study findings and constraints: Scalp clonality dropped significantly under tofacitinib, as did expanded CD8+ top-100 clones. In scalp samples, resident alphabeta T cells of normal skin are also sequenced.

Sequencing relied on a cDNA template that was reverse transcribed from extracted RNA. TCRdb's table, derived via immunoSEQ multiplex PCR, lists solely in-frame clones and lacks some. Of under 300,000 clones listed, around 64% are singletons. This clone was observed a few times. Its target is not known. This sample's treatment: oral pan-JAK inhibitor, 5-10 mg twice daily. Peripheral blood, together with lesional scalp punch biopsies, was collected from alopecia areata patients. The length of the CDR3 is 16 residues. Trimming at V came to 4 bases and at J to 4 bases, leaving 11 bases not matched to a gene. In germline, CDR1 is LGHNA, CDR2 YNFKEQ.

The clonotype originates from a human donor with alopecia areata. This chain uses TRBV4-2 with TRBJ1-2; the match to TRBD1 covers 8 bases. The sample here was CD4+ T cells sorted from blood, taken around week 52, from a patient treated with tofacitinib. The chain's CDR3 is CASSLRPTGAAYGYTF. CDR3 nucleotides: TGTGCCAGCAGCCTACGCCCGACAGGGGCCGCCTATGGCTACACCTTC.